Presented here are 5 T cell receptor beta chains from one specimen sequenced in a study of blood T cells in healthy people across ages (dated by TCRdb to about 2015). The library came from 5' RACE. The reads were generated on an Illumina HiSeq 2500. A second 7 to 11 cycle PCR used a sample-barcoded 5' primer and a J-beta primer mix. TCRdb redid the processing of the public reads, applying fastp at Q25 and MiXCR, and retained in-frame beta chains. CDR3 protein sequences are deduplicated, and each keeps its most common genes and DNA. The sample has 600,000 or so distinct CDR3 sequences on record, around 20% of them singletons. The ten largest make up more than 3% of the sample. The source material was blood. The source is a man in his 70s in good health.

The chain couples TRBV28 to TRBJ1-4, with a weak D call TRBD1 (5 bases). Germline V gives CDR1 MDHEN, CDR2 SYDVKM. V gave up 4 bases and J gave up 5 bases, with 11 bases separating them. The CDR3 sequence is 14 residues long. The CDR3 DNA is TGTGCCAGCAGTTCCGGACAAATAAATGAAAAACTGTTTTTT. Translation: CASSSGQINEKLFF. Looking up the rest from reference TRBV28 and TRBJ1-4 gives the full variable domain: DVKVTQSSRYLVKRTGEKVFLECVQDMDHENMFWYRQDPGLGLRLIYFSYDVKMKEKGDIPEGYSVSREKKERFSLILESASTNQTSMYLCASSSGQINEKLFFGSGTQLSVL.

V and J are TRBV10-3 and TRBJ2-5; D remains ambiguous. The DNA end favors TRBJ2-7, so the J call may be wrong. This CDR3 has 14 amino acids. Germline V gene lookup returns CDR1 ENHRY and CDR2 SYGVKD. The CDR3 spells CAISAGEASYEQYF. The CDR3 DNA sequence: TGTGCCATCAGTGCCGGTGAAGCCTCCTACGAGCAGTACTTC.

The chain couples TRBV5-1 to TRBJ2-5; D not resolved. TRBJ2-7 matches the DNA end more closely, so the J call is doubtful. Germline-derived CDR1 and CDR2 are SGHRS and YFSETQ. The CDR3 spans 14 residues. The CDR3 loop reads CASSPDPSTYEQYF. CDR3 nucleotide sequence: TGCGCCAGCAGCCCAGACCCCTCAACCTACGAGCAGTACTTC.

The CDR3 coding sequence is TGCAGTGCTAGAGTCAGGGGGCTGGAAGCTTTCTTT. It specifies CSARVRGLEAFF. The rearrangement joins TRBV20-1 to TRBJ1-1, with 8 bases aligning to TRBD1. Germline CDR1 DFQATT, CDR2 SNEGSKA (reference sequence). V shed 1 base, J shed 8 bases, and the junction held 3 bases outside the gene matches. CDR3 length equals 12 residues.

This clonotype was detected a few times. J is TRBJ2-3 and V is TRBV12-3 or TRBV12-4; D is ambiguous. The length of the CDR3 is 13 residues. The germline V and J ends were trimmed by 7 bases and 9 bases, with 17 bases remaining between them. The CDR3 sequence: CASTPPTVGTQYF. CDR3 nucleotide sequence: TGTGCCAGCACCCCTCCGACCGTTGGCACGCAGTATTTT.